These T cell receptor beta chains were read from a single sample in a study of shared T cell receptors in the human thymus. Profiling relied on immunoSEQ multiplex PCR, and the TCRdb table lists in-frame clones only, not all of them. Altogether 550,000 to 800,000 clones are present, approximately 85% being singletons, with the ten largest covering more than 0.008%. This sample was also put to use in a study of human thymus T cells.

The source material was thymocytes. The receptors shown here come from a girl less than two years old with a congenital heart defect. The CDR3 runs from the conserved cysteine through the conserved F or W. Fields, in order: J gene, clone size, V gene, D gene, CDR3 DNA, CDR3 protein. A D gene is named only where the DNA matches it firmly. Size is stated for part of the rows, as once, few or many counts, or as a class when the clone is expanded.

TRBJ1-4	-	TRBV19	-	TGTGCCAGTAGTATAGCCCCATCAGGGGCAATGGGAAAACTGTTTTTT	CASSIAPSGAMGKLFF
TRBJ1-3	-	TRBV4-1	TRBD1	TGCGCCAGCAGCCCCGTTAACCGGGACAGGGACACCACCATATATTTT	CASSPVNRDRDTTIYF
TRBJ2-3	-	TRBV5-1	-	TGCGCCAGCGGAGGGCAGGCTAGCACAGATACGCAGTATTTT	CASGGQASTDTQYF
TRBJ2-3	once	TRBV28	TRBD2	TGTGCCAGCAGTTTAAGTGGGGCACTAGCGGGGGGCGAATCTAGCACAGATACGCAGTATTTT	CASSLSGALAGGESSTDTQYF
TRBJ1-4	once	TRBV4-1	-	TGCGCCAGCAGCCGGTGGCGAGGATATGAAAAACTGTTTTTT	CASSRWRGYEKLFF
TRBJ1-1	-	TRBV9	-	TGTGCCAGCAGCGCACCTAGCCAACCTTCAGAAGCTTTCTTT	CASSAPSQPSEAFF
TRBJ1-1	-	TRBV6-4	TRBD1	TGTGCCAGCAGTTGGAGGACAGGGGTCATAAACACTGAAGCTTTCTTT	CASSWRTGVINTEAFF
TRBJ1-2	-	TRBV9	TRBD1	TGTGCCAGCAGCGTAGCTCCGGGACAGGGGGACTATGGCTACACCTTC	CASSVAPGQGDYGYTF
TRBJ1-5	-	TRBV15	-	TGTGCCACCAGCAGCAAGACGGGACTTCTATATCAGCCCCAGCATTTT	CATSSKTGLLYQPQHF
TRBJ2-3	-	TRBV9	TRBD2	TGTGCCAGCAGCGTAGCGGGGGGGCGGATAGATACGCAGTATTTT	CASSVAGGRIDTQYF
TRBJ2-1	-	TRBV7-2	-	TGTGCCAGCAGCGGACTGCGCTCGGACAATGAGCAGTTCTTC	CASSGLRSDNEQFF
TRBJ2-1	-	TRBV7-2	-	TGTGCCAGCAGCCCAGGGGTCGCCGCCGCCAATGAGCAGTTCTTC	CASSPGVAAANEQFF
TRBJ2-2	-	TRBV7-8	TRBD1	TGTGCCAGCAGCTTAGTCCCGGGACAGGGGGCGATGGTTGAGACCGGGGAGCTGTTTTTT	CASSLVPGQGAMVETGELFF
TRBJ1-1	-	TRBV10-3	-	TGTGCCATCAACGGGACTGGGGACACTGAAGCTTTCTTT	CAINGTGDTEAFF
TRBJ2-3	few	TRBV9	TRBD1	TGTGCCAGCAGCGTACGGGGGGACAGGGGCACAGATACGCAGTATTTT	CASSVRGDRGTDTQYF
TRBJ1-3	few	TRBV18	-	TGTGCCAGCTCACCTACCAGGGGCTCTGGAAACACCATATATTTT	CASSPTRGSGNTIYF
TRBJ1-3	-	TRBV2	TRBD1	TGTGCCAGCACACGACAGGGGGCCGACCTTGGAAACACCATATATTTT	CASTRQGADLGNTIYF
TRBJ2-3	once	TRBV9	TRBD2	TGTGCCAGCAGCGTAGTTAAGGGGACTAGCGGGATGCCTAGCACAGATACGCAGTATTTT	CASSVVKGTSGMPSTDTQYF
TRBJ2-5	-	TRBV2	TRBD2	TGTGCCAGCAGTGAATCTGGCGGGGGGGAAGAGACCCAGTACTTC	CASSESGGGEETQYF
TRBJ2-5	-	TRBV27	TRBD2	TGTGCCAGCAGCCAAGTAGCGGGGGGATACCAAGAGACCCAGTACTTC	CASSQVAGGYQETQYF
TRBJ2-7	-	TRBV4-3	TRBD2	TGCGCCAGCAGCCACGGGACTAGCGGCATGATAAACTCCTACGAGCAGTACTTC	CASSHGTSGMINSYEQYF
TRBJ1-2	-	TRBV6-1	TRBD1	TGTGCCAGCAGTGTTCCAGGGGGCAATGGCTACACCTTC	CASSVPGGNGYTF
TRBJ2-3	-	TRBV28	TRBD2	TGTGCCAGCAGTTTACTAGCGGGGGGCACAGATACGCAGTATTTT	CASSLLAGGTDTQYF
TRBJ1-2	-	TRBV9	TRBD1	TGTGCCAGCAGCGGCCGGGACAGGGGACCCACTAACTATGGCTACACCTTC	CASSGRDRGPTNYGYTF
TRBJ2-7	-	TRBV7-2	TRBD2	TGTGCCAGCAGAGGGACTAGCGGCGAGCAGTACTTC	CASRGTSGEQYF
TRBJ1-2	once	TRBV19	TRBD1	TGTGCCAGTAGTTCGAAGGACCAGGGGGACTATGGCTACACCTTC	CASSSKDQGDYGYTF
TRBJ1-1	-	TRBV4-1	-	TGCGCCAGCAGCCAACTCCGGGATCTACAAATGAACACTGAAGCTTTCTTT	CASSQLRDLQMNTEAFF
TRBJ1-1	few	TRBV4-3	-	TGCGCCAGCAGCCCGACAGCACGAAAGAACACTGAAGCTTTCTTT	CASSPTARKNTEAFF
TRBJ1-1	-	TRBV6-5	-	TGTGCCAGCAGTCCGGGGGGGCACACTGAAGCTTTCTTT	CASSPGGHTEAFF
TRBJ2-3	-	TRBV30	-	TGTGCCTGGACAGCCAACGCGGCGCGAAACACAGATACGCAGTATTTT	CAWTANAARNTDTQYF
TRBJ1-6	once	TRBV6-1	TRBD1	TGTGCCAGCAGTGATAATCCCGTTAGCTGGACAGGGCGGGATTCACCCCTCCACTTT	CASSDNPVSWTGRDSPLHF
TRBJ1-3	-	TRBV21-1	-	TGTGCCACCTGGGGGGACAGGTCGACCTTCTCTGGAAACACCATATATTTT	CATWGDRSTFSGNTIYF
TRBJ2-1	once	TRBV7-3	TRBD2	TGTGCCAGCAGCTTAACTAGCGGGGGAAAGGTCCGGCCCCATGAGCAGTTCTTC	CASSLTSGGKVRPHEQFF
TRBJ1-5	-	TRBV21-1	-	TGTGCCAGCAGCCCCTGGGAGGAAAAAAAACCTTATTATCAGCCCCAGCATTTT	CASSPWEEKKPYYQPQHF
TRBJ1-6	-	TRBV5-1	TRBD1	TGCGCCAGCACCTTTCAACCGACAGGGGATAATTCACCCCTCCACTTT	CASTFQPTGDNSPLHF
TRBJ2-7	-	TRBV7-2	TRBD2	TGTGCCAGCACCGGGACTAGGGGCTACGAGCAGTACTTC	CASTGTRGYEQYF
TRBJ1-6	-	TRBV25-1	-	TGTGCCAGCAGTGGATACAGGGTCGGGAGCTCCTATAATTCACCCCTCCACTTT	CASSGYRVGSSYNSPLHF
TRBJ2-7	-	TRBV2	-	TGTGCCAGCAGTGAAGTGGGGCTTTCACCACTGGGCGAGCAGTACTTC	CASSEVGLSPLGEQYF
TRBJ2-3	-	TRBV2	-	TGTGCCAGCAGTGGACTCCCAACGCAGTATTTT	CASSGLPTQYF
TRBJ2-7	-	TRBV4-3	TRBD1	TGCGCCAGCAGCCAAGCTCCAAGCGTGGACAGGGGTTACTACGAGCAGTACTTC	CASSQAPSVDRGYYEQYF
TRBJ1-1	-	TRBV4-3	-	TGCGCCAGCAGCCCCTTATCGACAGACTTTTTGGGTGAAGCTTTCTTT	CASSPLSTDFLGEAFF